The 17 T cell receptor beta chains in this list originate from one sample, sequenced in a study of blood T cell repertoires in COVID-19. The method was immunoSEQ multiplex PCR; TCRdb's version includes in-frame clones alone and lacks a portion of them. The data show approximately 190,000 clones, with approximately 90% seen just once and 20% to 25% held by the top ten. The sequencing sample was made of PBMCs or T cells enriched from blood (not recorded which). The receptors originated from a woman in her thirties or forties in a cohort exposed to, infected with or recovered from COVID-19 (not recorded which).

This chain joins TRBV2 and TRBJ2-1, with 15 bases fitting TRBD2. The V segment lost 5 bases and the J segment 2 bases; nucleotides outside the gene matches: 7. Germline values: CDR1 SNHLY, CDR2 FYNNEI. CDR3 size: 18 residues. DNA of the CDR3: TGTGCCAGCAGTTTAGGACTAGCGGGGGGGCCCCCCTACAATGAGCAGTTCTTC. Encoded protein: CASSLGLAGGPPYNEQFF.

The chain joins TRBV24-1 to TRBJ1-5; D unresolved. From germline, CDR1 is KGHDR and CDR2 SFDVKD. V lost 4 bases, J lost 5 bases, and 8 bases lay in between. CDR3 size: 13 residues. CDR3 sequence reads: CATSDSRDQPQHF. CDR3 nucleotides: TGTGCCACCAGTGACTCTCGGGATCAGCCCCAGCATTTT.

The chain links TRBV10-1 to TRBJ2-2; TRBD1 agrees at 7 bases. V was clipped by 2 bases and J by 11 bases; unmatched bases: 8. The germline CDR1 and CDR2 sequences are WNHNN and SYGVQD (reference sequence). The CDR3 is made up of 14 amino acids. CDR3 amino acids: CASSEKQGSRELFF. The DNA of the CDR3 is TGCGCCAGCAGTGAGAAACAGGGGTCCCGAGAGCTGTTTTTT.

The chain uses TRBV7-2 and TRBJ2-7; TRBD2 agrees at 7 bases. Germline CDR1 reads SGHTA; CDR2 reads FQGNSA. J gave up 5 bases and V 5 bases, and 9 bases lay outside the gene matches. This CDR3 is 14 amino acids long. The CDR3 DNA reads as TGTGCCAGCAGCCCAAAAGCGGGATTTGACGAGCAGTACTTC. It yields the protein CASSPKAGFDEQYF.

This clone showed up just once. This chain connects TRBV5-4 to TRBJ2-2, with 7 bases that match TRBD2. The germline CDR1 and CDR2 sequences are SGHNT and YYREEE (reference sequence). The CDR3 contains 15 residues. Germline trimming cut 5 bases from V and 3 bases from J; bases unmatched to any gene: 7. CDR3 nucleotides: TGTGCCAGCAGAAGGAGCGGGACCTACACCGGGGAGCTGTTTTTT. Protein product: CASRRSGTYTGELFF.

This chain links TRBV19 with TRBJ2-2, with 8 bases identical to TRBD2. The V gene's germline CDR1 is LNHDA and CDR2 SQIVND (reference sequence). V shed 9 bases, J shed 3 bases, and the junction held 9 bases outside the gene matches. The CDR3 has 15 residues. The CDR3 DNA is TGTGCCAGCAACACGGGGGGGCGGGACACCGGGGAGCTGTTTTTT. Translated, it gives CASNTGGRDTGELFF.

This clone has only one observation. The rearrangement joins TRBV7-8 to TRBJ1-4, with 8 bases fitting TRBD1. J lost 6 bases, V lost 5 bases, and 8 bases had no gene match. The CDR3 consists of 15 residues. Germline loops: CDR1 SGHVS, CDR2 FQNEAQ. CDR3 coding DNA: TGTGCCAGCAGCGAGCTCAGGGGGCTCGATGAAAAACTGTTTTTT. This gives the protein CASSELRGLDEKLFF.

V usage is TRBV4-1 and J usage is TRBJ2-7; 11 bases agree with TRBD1. The germline CDR1 and CDR2 sequences are MGHRA and YSYEKL. V lost 4 bases and J lost 2; bases outside the gene matches: 1. The CDR3 runs to 14 residues. Here the CDR3 reads CASSLGQGAYEQYF. The CDR3 nucleotides are TGCGCCAGCAGCCTGGGACAGGGGGCCTACGAGCAGTACTTC.

V gene TRBV4-1 combines with J gene TRBJ1-1; possibly TRBD1 for D (6 bases). CDR3 length: 18 residues. CDR1 and CDR2 (germline): MGHRA, YSYEKL. V was trimmed by 0 bases and J by 1 base, leaving 18 bases between them. As DNA, the CDR3 is TGCGCCAGCAGCCAAGATCAGTATCGCCAGGGGTCGAACACTGAAGCTTTCTTT. Translated, it gives CASSQDQYRQGSNTEAFF.

V and J are TRBV3-1 (or the pseudogene TRBV3-2) and TRBJ1-1; 8 nucleotides align to TRBD1. Germline V gene lookup returns CDR1 LGHDT and CDR2 YNNKEL (reference sequence). V was clipped by 3 bases and J by 5 bases; unmatched bases: 5. The CDR3 is 14 amino acids. CDR3 protein: CASSHQGAPTEAFF. For the CDR3, the DNA is TGTGCCAGCAGCCACCAGGGGGCGCCTACTGAAGCTTTCTTT.

This chain links TRBV7-6 with TRBJ2-3; D perhaps matches TRBD1 (5 bases). The CDR3 has 15 amino acids. CDR1 is SGHVS and CDR2 is FNYEAQ in the germline V gene. V was cut by 1 base and J by 3 bases, with 11 bases left in between. DNA for the CDR3: TGTGCCAGCAGCTTAGTGGGCAGGGATACAGATACGCAGTATTTT. It translates to CASSLVGRDTDTQYF.

The V gene is TRBV7-6, the J gene TRBJ2-1; possibly TRBD2 for D (5 bases). Germline CDR1 is SGHVS and CDR2 is FNYEAQ. The ends were cut back, 1 base at V and 2 bases at J, with 12 bases in the middle. This CDR3 is built from 16 residues. This CDR3 is CASSLVVGEAYNEQFF. CDR3 DNA: TGTGCCAGCAGCTTAGTGGTGGGAGAAGCCTACAATGAGCAGTTCTTC.

This clone was detected ten times or more. In nucleotides, the CDR3 is TGTGCCAGCAGTGAAGGGGATAGCGGCACTGAAGCTTTCTTT. Translated: CASSEGDSGTEAFF. The V gene is TRBV6-1, the J gene TRBJ1-1, with no clear D. Per germline, CDR1 MNHNS and CDR2 SASEGT. This CDR3 has 14 amino acids. Trimming cost V 1 base and J 4 bases, with 10 bases left between them.

The J gene is TRBJ1-1, the V gene TRBV28, with 11 bases identical to TRBD1. The CDR3 runs to 14 residues. V was pared by 6 bases and J by 5 bases, with 5 bases of the junction left unmatched. CDR1 and CDR2 (germline): MDHEN, SYDVKM. The DNA for the CDR3 is TGTGCCAGCAGCCCTGGACAGGGGGCGACTGAAGCTTTCTTT. It specifies CASSPGQGATEAFF.

The rearrangement joins TRBV13 to TRBJ2-7, with 8 bases fitting TRBD1. The CDR3 loop spans 13 amino acids. V dropped 5 bases and J dropped 4; count of bases not matched to a gene: 4. Per the germline V gene, CDR1 is PRHDT and CDR2 is FYEKMQ (reference sequence). CDR3 coding DNA: TGTGCCAGCAGCACTAACAGGGGGTACGAGCAGTACTTC. Translation: CASSTNRGYEQYF.

This clone was picked up many times. The chain has TRBV5-4 and TRBJ2-5; tentative D call: TRBD1 (5 bases). Germline CDR1 reads SGHNT; CDR2 reads YYREEE (reference sequence). Trimming took 0 bases from V and 3 from J, leaving 6 bases between them. This CDR3 spans 13 amino acids. CDR3 DNA sequence: TGTGCCAGCAGCTTGGCCAGGGAAGAGACCCAGTACTTC. Protein: CASSLAREETQYF.

The chain is built from TRBV6-1 and TRBJ1-5, with D tentatively TRBD1 (5 bases). The V gene lost 0 bases and the J gene lost 4 bases, with 13 bases spanning the gap. CDR3 length: 16 amino acids. CDR1 is MNHNS, CDR2 SASEGT, per germline. CDR3 bases: TGTGCCAGCAGTGAAGCCGGGGGAGTAGGGAATCAGCCCCAGCATTTT. This gives the protein CASSEAGGVGNQPQHF.